The rows below give T cell receptor beta chains drawn from one sample of a study of blood T cells in healthy people across ages. Each CDR3 protein is one row after TCRdb ran MiXCR on the 5' RACE reads. The sample carries under 1,000,000 distinct CDR3 sequences, 35% to 40% recorded once. Sequencing was performed on blood. The receptors originated from a man aged 18 to 35 in good health. Each CDR3 is given with its conserved first and last residue. A D gene is named only where the DNA matches it firmly. Rows may omit the clone size; those that give it use once, few, many or a size class.

clone_size,d_call,j_call,v_call,cdr3_nt,cdr3_aa
.,.,TRBJ2-7,TRBV5-1,TGCGCCAGCAGCTTGTTTGGGTTTATGGACAATGAGCAGTACTTC,CASSLFGFMDNEQYF
few,TRBD1,TRBJ2-7,TRBV5-6,TGTGCCAGCAGCTCCGGCCATCGGACAGGCGATTCCTACGAGCAGTACTTC,CASSSGHRTGDSYEQYF
few,TRBD1,TRBJ1-1,TRBV6-2/TRBV6-3,TGTGCCAGCAGTCAAACAGGGGGCCCCGGGGCTGAAGCTTTCTTT,CASSQTGGPGAEAFF
few,TRBD1,TRBJ2-1,TRBV5-6,TGTGCCAGCAGCCCCGACAGGGGGCTTTCCTACAATGAGCAGTTCTTC,CASSPDRGLSYNEQFF
few,.,TRBJ2-7,TRBV7-2,TGTGCCAGCAGCTTGGGAGCGGCTCTATACGAGCAGTACTTC,CASSLGAALYEQYF
few,.,TRBJ2-7,TRBV7-6,TGTGCCAGCAGCTTAGCGTGGGTAGCGGATGACAATGAGCAGTACTTC,CASSLAWVADDNEQYF
.,.,TRBJ1-1,TRBV7-8,TGTGCCAGCAGCCCCGGACGGGGGGGGAAGAACACTGAAGCTTTCTTT,CASSPGRGGKNTEAFF
many,.,TRBJ1-2,TRBV20-1,TGCAGTGCGCCAATCGAAGGCTATGGCTACACCTTC,CSAPIEGYGYTF
few,.,TRBJ1-1,TRBV29-1,TGCAGCGTTGGAGGGTTCAGTACTGAAGCTTTCTTT,CSVGGFSTEAFF
few,.,TRBJ2-1,TRBV2,TGTGCCAGCAGATTTTCGGGGGACAATGAGCAGTTCTTC,CASRFSGDNEQFF
few,.,TRBJ2-3,TRBV15,TGTGCCACCAGCGCCCGAACGTCAGATACGCAGTATTTT,CATSARTSDTQYF
many,TRBD1,TRBJ2-4,TRBV27,TGTGCCAGCAGTCCGGGACAGACGATAGCCAAAAACATTCAGTACTTC,CASSPGQTIAKNIQYF
few,.,TRBJ1-1,TRBV6-2/TRBV6-3,TGTGCCAGCAGTTACTCTTCCCGGGGCACTGAAGCTTTCTTT,CASSYSSRGTEAFF
.,.,TRBJ2-1,TRBV20-1,TGCAGTGCTAGAGGAGGTGGGAGTTTCTACAATGAGCAGTTCTTC,CSARGGGSFYNEQFF
many,.,TRBJ2-1,TRBV4-3,TGCGCCAGCAGCCAAGCAATTTTCTCCGGCACTGAGCAGTTCTTC,CASSQAIFSGTEQFF
.,TRBD2,TRBJ2-5,TRBV6-5,TGTGCCAGCAGCTTGGCCGGGACTAGCGACATAGAGACCCAGTACTTC,CASSLAGTSDIETQYF
.,.,TRBJ2-1,TRBV18,TGTGCCAGCTCACCACCGGGCGGGGCCCTCTACGAGCAGTTCTTC,CASSPPGGALYEQFF
.,.,TRBJ2-3,TRBV9,TGTGCCAGCACTGAAGGAGCCACAGATACGCAGTATTTT,CASTEGATDTQYF
.,.,TRBJ2-7,TRBV20-1,TGCAGTGCTAGAGTTGCCCAGGGGACCGACGAGCAGTACTTC,CSARVAQGTDEQYF
few,.,TRBJ2-3,TRBV5-1,TGCGCCAGCAGCCCTGAAGTCCCGGGAGATACGCAGTATTTT,CASSPEVPGDTQYF
.,.,TRBJ1-6,TRBV19,TGTGCCAGTAGTATAGCCACGGACGATGGGTCACCCCTCCACTTT,CASSIATDDGSPLHF
.,TRBD2,TRBJ2-5,TRBV20-1,TGCAGTGCTAGAGACCAACTAGCGGGGGGGCAAGAGACCCAGTACTTC,CSARDQLAGGQETQYF
.,.,TRBJ2-7,TRBV27,TGTGCCAGCAGTTGGAGGGCTAGCAGCTACGAGCAGTACTTC,CASSWRASSYEQYF
.,TRBD1,TRBJ2-3,TRBV20-1,TGCAGTGCTAGATCCCTCGGGACAGGGTCCGCAGATACGCAGTATTTT,CSARSLGTGSADTQYF
many,.,TRBJ2-5,TRBV13,TGTGCCAGCAGCCCGAAGACAAGGGAGACCCAGTACTTC,CASSPKTRETQYF
.,.,TRBJ1-5,TRBV13,TGTGCCAGCAGCTTACGCCAGCGGCATCGCCAGCCCCAGCATTTT,CASSLRQRHRQPQHF
.,.,TRBJ1-4,TRBV12-3/TRBV12-4,TGTGCCAGCAGACCCGCCGGGTTTTGGGAAAAACTGTTTTTT,CASRPAGFWEKLFF
.,.,TRBJ2-3,TRBV28,TGTGCCAGCAGTCCGGGGGCCGGGCGAGAAGGTCCTACGCAGTATTTT,CASSPGAGREGPTQYF
.,TRBD2,TRBJ2-7,TRBV4-2,TGTGCCAGCAGCCAAGGCCTTAGCGGGAGTTCCTACGAGCAGTACTTC,CASSQGLSGSSYEQYF
few,.,TRBJ1-6,TRBV2,TGTGCCAGCAGTGAATGGGGAACTAATTCACCCCTCCACTTT,CASSEWGTNSPLHF
.,TRBD1,TRBJ2-7,TRBV5-5,TGTGCCAGCAGCTTACAGGGGGCCCACTACGAGCAGTACTTC,CASSLQGAHYEQYF
.,TRBD1,TRBJ2-5,TRBV7-2,TGTGCCAGCAGCTCAGGGGGCAGGGAACAAGAGACCCAGTACTTC,CASSSGGREQETQYF
.,.,TRBJ2-3,TRBV6-2/TRBV6-3,TGTGCCAGCAGAAAGGGAACAGGTACGCAGTATTTT,CASRKGTGTQYF
many,TRBD1,TRBJ2-3,TRBV7-2,TGTGCCAGCAGCCGCAACAGGGGTGAGACAGATACGCAGTATTTT,CASSRNRGETDTQYF
.,TRBD1,TRBJ2-1,TRBV5-1,TGCGCCAGCAGCTTGGATGGACAGGGGGGTCTTCGGGAGCAGTTCTTC,CASSLDGQGGLREQFF
many,TRBD1,TRBJ1-2,TRBV12-3/TRBV12-4,TGTGCCAGCAGTTGGACAGGGTTTGGGTATGACTATGGCTACACCTTC,CASSWTGFGYDYGYTF
.,.,TRBJ1-1,TRBV7-2,TGTGCCAGCAGCTACCAACCGGGGGCCCGGAACACTGAAGCTTTCTTT,CASSYQPGARNTEAFF
.,.,TRBJ1-1,TRBV30,TGTGCCTGGAGCCCGGGAACACCTTGGGGTAACACTGAAGCTTTCTTT,CAWSPGTPWGNTEAFF
.,.,TRBJ2-5,TRBV7-8,TGTGCCAGCAGCCCAAGAGCAGGAACACACCTCTACAATGAGCAGTACTTC,CASSPRAGTHLYNEQYF
few,TRBD1,TRBJ1-1,TRBV25-1,TGTGCCAGCAGTGAGACAGGGGACACTGAAGCTTTCTTT,CASSETGDTEAFF
few,.,TRBJ1-6,TRBV3-1,TGTGCCAGCAGCCCTTCAGTCGCACAGGGCACCTATAATTCACCCCTCCACTTT,CASSPSVAQGTYNSPLHF
few,.,TRBJ1-5,TRBV30,TGTGCCTGGAGCGGACCCCTTCTCCTTAGCAATCAGCCCCAGCATTTT,CAWSGPLLLSNQPQHF
.,.,TRBJ1-5,TRBV5-6,TGTGCCAGCAGCACCCCAGGGGTTCAGCCCCAGCATTTT,CASSTPGVQPQHF
once,.,TRBJ1-2,TRBV10-3,TGTGCCATCAGGGATCTGTCGGACTATGGCTACACCTTC,CAIRDLSDYGYTF
few,.,TRBJ1-2,TRBV5-1,TGCGCCAGCAGCTTGGAACTGCTTAGCGATGGCTACACCTTC,CASSLELLSDGYTF
few,.,TRBJ2-3,TRBV7-2,TGTGCCAGCAGCTTTACGGGTGGCCCAGATACGCAGTATTTT,CASSFTGGPDTQYF
many,TRBD2,TRBJ2-7,TRBV13,TGTGCCAGCAGCTTCGGGTCGGGGGGGGTCTACGAGCAGTACTTC,CASSFGSGGVYEQYF
few,.,TRBJ2-6,TRBV6-5,TGTGCCAGCAGTTACTTTGGTCCCTCTGGGGCCAACGTCCTGACTTTC,CASSYFGPSGANVLTF
.,.,TRBJ2-6,TRBV20-1,TGCAGTGCTAGGGGTTCGGGGTGGAGCTCTGGGGCCAACGTCCTGACTTTC,CSARGSGWSSGANVLTF
.,TRBD2,TRBJ2-2,TRBV4-3,TGCGCCAGCAGCCAAGATATCTTGCGGACTAGCGGGGGGACGAACACCGGGGAGCTGTTTTTT,CASSQDILRTSGGTNTGELFF
.,TRBD1,TRBJ2-5,TRBV20-1,TGCAGTGCTAGAGTCGCGACAGGGATAGAGACCCAGTACTTC,CSARVATGIETQYF
few,.,TRBJ1-4,TRBV5-5,TGTGCCAGCAGCGGGGGGGACTTATTACGAGAAAAACTGTTTTTT,CASSGGDLLREKLFF
few,.,TRBJ2-4,TRBV4-2,TGTGCCAGCAGCCAAGACTATCAGGACCATGAGCAGTACTTC,CASSQDYQDHEQYF
few,.,TRBJ1-1,TRBV12-3/TRBV12-4,TGTGCCAGCTGTATGAAGGACAGTAACACTGAAGCTTTCTTT,CASCMKDSNTEAFF
.,.,TRBJ2-2,TRBV3-1,TGTGCCAGCAGCCAAGCGACCGGGGAGCTGTTTTTT,CASSQATGELFF
few,.,TRBJ2-2,TRBV12-3/TRBV12-4,TGTGCCAGCACTGGAGGTAGGACAGCTTTCAACACCGGGGAGCTGTTTTTT,CASTGGRTAFNTGELFF
.,TRBD1,TRBJ2-1,TRBV5-1,TGCGCCAGTGCCGAAGGGACAGGGGAACTCAATGAGCAGTTCTTC,CASAEGTGELNEQFF
few,.,TRBJ2-5,TRBV3-1,TGTGCCAGCAGCCAAAACAGAGGGCAAGAGACCCAGTACTTC,CASSQNRGQETQYF
.,.,TRBJ1-5,TRBV6-2/TRBV6-3,TGTGCCAGCAGCCTATATGACAACGGCAATCAGCCCCAGCATTTT,CASSLYDNGNQPQHF
.,.,TRBJ1-1,TRBV6-2/TRBV6-3,TGTGCCAGCAGCCGTCGAGAGGGGAGCACTGAAGCTTTCTTT,CASSRREGSTEAFF